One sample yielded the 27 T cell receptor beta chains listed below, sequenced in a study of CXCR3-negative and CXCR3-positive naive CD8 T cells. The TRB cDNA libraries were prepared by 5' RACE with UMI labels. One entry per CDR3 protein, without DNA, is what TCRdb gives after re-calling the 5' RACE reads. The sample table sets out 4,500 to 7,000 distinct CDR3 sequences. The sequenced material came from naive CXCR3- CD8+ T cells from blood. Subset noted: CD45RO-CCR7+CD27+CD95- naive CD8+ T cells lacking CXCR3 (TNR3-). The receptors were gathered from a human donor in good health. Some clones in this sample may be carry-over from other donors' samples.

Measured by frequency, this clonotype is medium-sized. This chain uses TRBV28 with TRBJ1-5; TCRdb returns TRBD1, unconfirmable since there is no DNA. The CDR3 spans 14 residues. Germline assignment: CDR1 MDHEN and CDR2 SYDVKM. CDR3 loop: CASLQGIWGQPQHF.

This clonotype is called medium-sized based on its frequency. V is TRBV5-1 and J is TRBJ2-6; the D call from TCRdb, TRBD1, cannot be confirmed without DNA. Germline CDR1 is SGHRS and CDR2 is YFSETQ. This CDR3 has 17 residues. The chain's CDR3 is CASSIDRGLSGANVLTF. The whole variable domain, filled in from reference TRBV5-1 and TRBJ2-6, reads KAGVTQTPRYLIKTRGQQVTLSCSPISGHRSVSWYQQTPGQGLQFLFEYFSETQRNKGNFPGRFSGRQFSNSRSEMNVSTLELGDSALYLCASSIDRGLSGANVLTFGAGSRLTVL.

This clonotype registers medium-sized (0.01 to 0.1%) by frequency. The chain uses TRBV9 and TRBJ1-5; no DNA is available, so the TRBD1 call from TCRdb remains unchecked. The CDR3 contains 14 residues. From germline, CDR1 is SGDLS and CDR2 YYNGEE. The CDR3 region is CASSVGARAQPQHF.

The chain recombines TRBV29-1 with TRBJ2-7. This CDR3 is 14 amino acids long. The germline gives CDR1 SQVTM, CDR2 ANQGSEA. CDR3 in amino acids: CSVEEGISSYEQYF.

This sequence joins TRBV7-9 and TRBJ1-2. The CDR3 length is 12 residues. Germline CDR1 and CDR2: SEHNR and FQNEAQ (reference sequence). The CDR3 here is CASSFSLDGYTF. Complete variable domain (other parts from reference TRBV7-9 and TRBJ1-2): DTGVSQNPRHKITKRGQNVTFRCDPISEHNRLYWYRQTLGQGPEFLTYFQNEAQLEKSRLLSDRFSAERPKGSFSTLEIQRTEQGDSAMYLCASSFSLDGYTFGSGTRLTVV.

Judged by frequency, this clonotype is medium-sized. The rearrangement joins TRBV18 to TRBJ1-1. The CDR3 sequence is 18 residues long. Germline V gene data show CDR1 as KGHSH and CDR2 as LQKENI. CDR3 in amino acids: CASSPLLQAGTLNTEAFF. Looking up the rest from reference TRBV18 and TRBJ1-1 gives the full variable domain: NAGVMQNPRHLVRRRGQEARLRCSPMKGHSHVYWYRQLPEEGLKFMVYLQKENIIDESGMPKERFSAEFPKEGPSILRIQQVVRGDSAAYFCASSPLLQAGTLNTEAFFGQGTRLTVV.

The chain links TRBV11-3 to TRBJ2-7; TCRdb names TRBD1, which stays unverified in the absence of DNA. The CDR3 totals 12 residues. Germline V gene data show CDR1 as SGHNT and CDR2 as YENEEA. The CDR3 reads CASSSDRPRQYF.

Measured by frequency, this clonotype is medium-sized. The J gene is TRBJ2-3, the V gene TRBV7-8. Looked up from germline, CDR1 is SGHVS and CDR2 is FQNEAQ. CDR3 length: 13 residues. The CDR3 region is CASSFSNTDTQYF.

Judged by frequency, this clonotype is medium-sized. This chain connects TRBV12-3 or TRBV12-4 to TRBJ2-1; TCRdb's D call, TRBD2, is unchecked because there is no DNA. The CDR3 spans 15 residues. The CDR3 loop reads CASSAPSVPYNEQFF.

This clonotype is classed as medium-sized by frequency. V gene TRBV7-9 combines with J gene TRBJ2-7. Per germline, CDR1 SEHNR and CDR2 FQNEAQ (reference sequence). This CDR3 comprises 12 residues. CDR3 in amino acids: CASSWGSYEQYF.

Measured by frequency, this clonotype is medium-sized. The CDR3 region is CSARSQGPGGYTF. The chain links TRBV20-1 to TRBJ1-2; the TCRdb call, TRBD1, lacks DNA for checking. CDR3 length: 13 amino acids. Germline CDR1 reads DFQATT; CDR2 reads SNEGSKA (reference sequence).

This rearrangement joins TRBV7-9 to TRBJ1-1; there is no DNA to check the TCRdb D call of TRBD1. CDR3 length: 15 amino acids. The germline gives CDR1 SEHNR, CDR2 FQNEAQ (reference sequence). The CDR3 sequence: CASSSLQGENTEAFF.

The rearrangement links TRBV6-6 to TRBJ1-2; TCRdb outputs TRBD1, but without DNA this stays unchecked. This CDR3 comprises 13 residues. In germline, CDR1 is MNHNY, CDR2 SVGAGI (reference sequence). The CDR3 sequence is CASSYEGGAGYTF.

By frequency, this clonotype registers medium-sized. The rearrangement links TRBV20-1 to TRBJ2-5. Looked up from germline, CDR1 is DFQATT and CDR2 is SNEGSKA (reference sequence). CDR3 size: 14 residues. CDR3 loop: CSAIGPLIQETQYF.

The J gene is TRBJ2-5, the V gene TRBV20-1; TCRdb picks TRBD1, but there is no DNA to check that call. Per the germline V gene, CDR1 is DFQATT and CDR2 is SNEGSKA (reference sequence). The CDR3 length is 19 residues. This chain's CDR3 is CSARDQGQGGFVHQETQYF.

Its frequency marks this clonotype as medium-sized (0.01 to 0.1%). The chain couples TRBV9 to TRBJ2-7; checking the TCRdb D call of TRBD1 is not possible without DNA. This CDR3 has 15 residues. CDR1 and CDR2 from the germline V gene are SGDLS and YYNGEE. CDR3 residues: CASSVGITGTYEQYF.

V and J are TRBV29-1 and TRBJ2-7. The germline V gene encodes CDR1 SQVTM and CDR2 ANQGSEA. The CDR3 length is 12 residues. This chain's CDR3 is CVLFTGLYEQYF.

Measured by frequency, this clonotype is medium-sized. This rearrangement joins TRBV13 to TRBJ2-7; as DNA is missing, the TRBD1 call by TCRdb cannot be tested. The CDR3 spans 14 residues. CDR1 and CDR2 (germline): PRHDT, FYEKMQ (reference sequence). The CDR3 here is CASSLEGESYEQYF.

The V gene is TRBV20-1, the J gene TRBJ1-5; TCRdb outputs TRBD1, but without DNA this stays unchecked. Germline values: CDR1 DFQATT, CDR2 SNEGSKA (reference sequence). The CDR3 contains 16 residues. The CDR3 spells CSARDPGRGHNQPQHF.

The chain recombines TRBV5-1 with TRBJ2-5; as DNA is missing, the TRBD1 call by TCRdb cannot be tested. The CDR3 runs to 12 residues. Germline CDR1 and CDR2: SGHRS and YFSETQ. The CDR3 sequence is CASSPEGVTQYF.

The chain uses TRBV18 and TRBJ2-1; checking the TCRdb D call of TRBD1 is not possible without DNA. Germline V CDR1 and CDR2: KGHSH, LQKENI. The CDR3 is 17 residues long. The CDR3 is CASSPADRDRAFNEQFF.

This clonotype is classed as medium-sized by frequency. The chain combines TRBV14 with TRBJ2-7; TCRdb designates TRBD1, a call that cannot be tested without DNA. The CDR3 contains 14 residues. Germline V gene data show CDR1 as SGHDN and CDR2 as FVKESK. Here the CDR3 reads CASSQGQGLYEQYF.

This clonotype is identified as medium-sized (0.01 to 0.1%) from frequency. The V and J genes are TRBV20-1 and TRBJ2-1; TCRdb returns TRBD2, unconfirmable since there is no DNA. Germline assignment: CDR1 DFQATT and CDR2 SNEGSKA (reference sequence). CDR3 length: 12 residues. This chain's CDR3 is CSANSLRNEQFF.

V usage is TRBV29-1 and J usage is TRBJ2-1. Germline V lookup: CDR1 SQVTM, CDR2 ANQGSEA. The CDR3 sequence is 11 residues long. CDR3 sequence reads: CSGFLDYEQFF.

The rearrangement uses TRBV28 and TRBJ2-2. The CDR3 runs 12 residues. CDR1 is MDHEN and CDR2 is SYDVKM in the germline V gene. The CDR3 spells CASSLWGGELFF.

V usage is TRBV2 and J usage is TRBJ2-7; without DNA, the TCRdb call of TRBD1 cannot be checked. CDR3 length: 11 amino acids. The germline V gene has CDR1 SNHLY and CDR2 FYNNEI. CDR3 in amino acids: CASSAGRDRSF.

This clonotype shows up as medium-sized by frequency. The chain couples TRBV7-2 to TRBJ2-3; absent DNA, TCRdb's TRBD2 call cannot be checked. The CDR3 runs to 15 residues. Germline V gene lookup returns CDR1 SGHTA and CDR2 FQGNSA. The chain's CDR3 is CASSWIAGSTDTQYF.